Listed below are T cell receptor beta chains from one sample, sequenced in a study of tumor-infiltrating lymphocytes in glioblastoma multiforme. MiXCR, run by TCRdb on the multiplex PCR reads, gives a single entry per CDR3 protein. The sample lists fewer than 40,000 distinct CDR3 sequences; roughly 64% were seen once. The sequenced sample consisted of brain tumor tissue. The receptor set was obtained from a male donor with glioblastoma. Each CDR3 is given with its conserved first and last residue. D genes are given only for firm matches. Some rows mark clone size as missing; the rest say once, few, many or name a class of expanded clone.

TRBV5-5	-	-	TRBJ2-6	CASSLDSPGGANVLTF	TGTGCCAGCAGCTTGGATTCCCCGGGGGGGGCCAACGTCCTGACTTTC
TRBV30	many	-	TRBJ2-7	CAWRQEGSSYEQYF	TGTGCCTGGAGACAAGAGGGGAGCTCCTACGAGCAGTACTTC
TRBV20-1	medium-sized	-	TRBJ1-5	CSAKTDSVNQPQHF	TGCAGTGCAAAGACGGACAGTGTCAATCAGCCCCAGCATTTT
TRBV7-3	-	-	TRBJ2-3	CASSLEGWEDTQYF	TGTGCCAGCAGCTTAGAAGGGTGGGAAGATACGCAGTATTTT
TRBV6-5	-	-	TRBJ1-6	CASRVADNNSPLHF	TGTGCCAGCAGGGTCGCGGATAATAATTCACCCCTCCACTTT
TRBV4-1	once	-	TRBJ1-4	CASSQDPEGVKKLFF	TGCGCCAGCAGCCAAGACCCTGAAGGAGTGAAGAAACTGTTTTTT
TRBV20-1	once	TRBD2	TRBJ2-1	CSAYGYSGSYNEQFF	TGCAGCGCTTACGGATATAGCGGGAGTTACAATGAGCAGTTCTTC
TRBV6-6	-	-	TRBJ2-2	CASTLNRELFF	TGTGCCAGCACCCTCAACCGGGAGCTGTTTTTT
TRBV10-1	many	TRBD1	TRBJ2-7	CASSEDRGNEQYF	TGCGCCAGCAGTGAAGACAGGGGCAACGAGCAGTACTTC
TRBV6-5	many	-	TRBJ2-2	CASSWDLSTGELSF	TGTGCCAGCAGCTGGGACCTGTCGACCGGGGAGCTGTCTTTT
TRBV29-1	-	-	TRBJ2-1	CSVLEGRGQFF	TGCAGCGTTTTGGAAGGTAGGGGGCAGTTCTTC
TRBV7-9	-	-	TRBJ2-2	CASSLFSGTTGELFF	TGTGCCAGCAGCTTATTTTCAGGGACCACCGGGGAGCTGTTTTTT
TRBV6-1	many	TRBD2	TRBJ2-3	CASSEVMTSGADTQYF	TGTGCCAGCAGTGAAGTAATGACTAGCGGGGCAGATACGCAGTATTTT
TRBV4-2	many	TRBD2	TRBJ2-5	CASSQDSLAAAQETQYF	TGTGCCAGCAGCCAAGATAGTCTAGCGGCTGCTCAAGAGACCCAGTACTTC
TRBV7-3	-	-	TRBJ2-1	CTSSLGVGVRSDEQFF	TGTACCAGCAGCTTAGGTGTTGGCGTGAGGAGCGATGAGCAGTTCTTC
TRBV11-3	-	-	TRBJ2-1	CASSPLGDEQFF	TGTGCCAGCAGCCCCTTGGGGGATGAGCAGTTCTTC
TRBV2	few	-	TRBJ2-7	CASSAAQIVDEQYF	TGTGCCAGCAGCGCCGCACAGATTGTCGACGAGCAGTACTTC
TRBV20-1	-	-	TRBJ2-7	CSARDPVIDYEQYF	TGCAGTGCTAGAGATCCTGTAATCGACTACGAGCAGTACTTC
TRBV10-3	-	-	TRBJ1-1	CAVSVGQRAFF	TGTGCCGTCAGTGTTGGTCAGAGAGCTTTCTTC
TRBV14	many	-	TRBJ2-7	CASSQELREQYF	TGTGCCAGCAGCCAAGAATTGCGGGAGCAGTACTTC
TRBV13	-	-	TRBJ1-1	CASSQRGTLEACF	TGTGCCAGCAGCCAACGGGGCACCCTTGAGGCTTGCTTT
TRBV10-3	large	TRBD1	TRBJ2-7	CAISESGQEQYF	TGTGCCATCAGTGAGTCGGGACAGGAGCAGTACTTC
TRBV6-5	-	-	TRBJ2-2	CTSSYERARNTGELFF	TGTACAAGCAGTTACGAACGGGCTCGGAACACCGGGGAACTGTTTTTT
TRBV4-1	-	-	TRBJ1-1	CISSQEISTEAIF	TGCATCAGCAGCCAAGAGATTTCGACTGAAGCTATCTTT
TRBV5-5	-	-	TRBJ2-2	CAISPTPGLSTGELFF	TGTGCCATCAGCCCAACCCCGGGACTCTCGACCGGGGAGCTGTTTTTT
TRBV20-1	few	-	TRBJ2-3	CSARAYGLSTDTQYF	TGCAGTGCTAGAGCCTACGGCCTAAGCACAGATACGCAGTATTTT
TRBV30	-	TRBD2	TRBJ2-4	CARAREGNIQYF	TGCGCCCGGGCCCGGGAGGGAAACATTCAGTACTTC
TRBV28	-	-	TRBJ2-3	CAIRPIYSTDTQYF	TGTGCCATCAGGCCTATATATAGCACAGATACGCAGTATTTT
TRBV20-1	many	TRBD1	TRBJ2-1	CSAFRRDSGNEQFF	TGCAGTGCTTTTCGCCGGGACAGTGGGAATGAGCAGTTCTTC
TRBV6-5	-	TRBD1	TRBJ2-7	CASRAETGGQYEQYF	TGTGCTAGCAGAGCCGAGACAGGGGGTCAGTACGAGCAGTACTTC
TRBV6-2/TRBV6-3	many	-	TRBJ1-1	CASSLMNTEAFF	TGTGCCAGCAGTTTGATGAACACTGAAGCTTTCTTT
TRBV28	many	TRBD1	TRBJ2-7	CASSSDREVDEQYF	TGTGCCAGCAGTTCGGACAGGGAAGTCGACGAGCAGTACTTC
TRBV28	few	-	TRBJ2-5	CASSLSQIQETQYF	TGTGCCAGCAGTTTATCACAGATCCAAGAGACCCAGTACTTC
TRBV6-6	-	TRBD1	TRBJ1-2	CASSYPRESGGDYGYTF	TGTGCCAGCAGTTACCCGAGAGAATCAGGGGGCGACTATGGCTACACCTTC
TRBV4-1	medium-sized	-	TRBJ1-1	CASRWGDALSVEAFF	TGCGCCAGCAGGTGGGGCGATGCGTTATCCGTTGAAGCTTTCTTT
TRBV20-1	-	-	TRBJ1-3	CSARPRFNSGNTIYF	TGCAGTGCTAGACCCAGATTTAACTCTGGAAACACCATATATTTT
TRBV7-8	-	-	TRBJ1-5	CASSLDRKQPQHF	TGTGCCAGCAGCTTAGATCGTAAGCAGCCCCAGCATTTT
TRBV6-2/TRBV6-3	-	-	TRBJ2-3	CASSYDGEGRGDTQYF	TGTGCCAGCAGTTACGACGGCGAGGGCCGAGGAGACACGCAGTATTTT
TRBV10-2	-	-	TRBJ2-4	CASSESESYIQYF	TGCGCCAGCAGTGAGTCAGAGTCATACATTCAGTACTTC
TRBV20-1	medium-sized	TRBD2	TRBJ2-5	CSARPPGLAGGKRETQYF	TGCAGTGCCCGTCCCCCGGGACTAGCGGGAGGAAAGCGAGAGACCCAGTACTTC
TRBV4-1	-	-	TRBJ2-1	CAGSQNEKPFNEQFF	TGCGCCGGCAGCCAAAATGAAAAGCCCTTTAATGAGCAGTTCTTC
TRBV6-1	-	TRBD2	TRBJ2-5	CASGEAGRLAGMETQYF	TGTGCCAGTGGTGAAGCCGGAAGACTAGCGGGAATGGAGACCCAGTACTTC
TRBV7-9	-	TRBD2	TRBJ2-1	CASSLPTSGYNEQFF	TGTGCCAGCTCCCTGCCAACTAGCGGTTACAATGAGCAGTTCTTC
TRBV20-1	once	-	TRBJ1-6	CSASEDSNPPIHF	TGCAGTGCTAGCGAGGACAGTAATCCACCCATCCACTTT
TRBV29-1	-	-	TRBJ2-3	CSVHRDNTDTQYF	TGCAGCGTGCACCGGGACAACACAGATACGCAGTATTTT
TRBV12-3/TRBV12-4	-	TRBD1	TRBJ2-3	CASSSSWTGWTNTQYF	TGTGCCAGCAGTTCCTCTTGGACAGGCTGGACAAATACGCAGTATTTT
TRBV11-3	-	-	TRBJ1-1	CASSPFGGENTEAFF	TGTGCCAGCAGCCCCTTCGGAGGGGAGAACACTGAAGCTTTCTTT
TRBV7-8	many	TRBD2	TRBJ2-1	CASSLGSGREDEQFF	TGTGCCAGCAGCTTAGGGAGCGGGAGAGAGGATGAGCAGTTCTTC
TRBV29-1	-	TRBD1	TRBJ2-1	CSVEDPDRGGHNEQFF	TGCAGCGTTGAGGACCCGGACAGGGGGGGACACAATGAGCAGTTCTTC
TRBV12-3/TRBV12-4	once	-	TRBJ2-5	CANSPGEQGPQETQYF	TGTGCCAACAGCCCCGGCGAACAGGGCCCTCAAGAGACCCAGTACTTC
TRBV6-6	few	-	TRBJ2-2	CASSYSGGDGTGELFF	TGTGCCAGCAGTTACTCTGGGGGAGATGGCACCGGGGAGCTGTTTTTT
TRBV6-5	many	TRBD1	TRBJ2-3	CASNLDRFTDTQYF	TGTGCCAGCAACTTGGACAGGTTCACAGATACGCAGTATTTT
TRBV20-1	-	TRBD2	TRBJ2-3	CIAWDSPAGGLTDTQYF	TGCATTGCCTGGGACAGCCCAGCGGGAGGGTTGACAGATACGCAGTATTTT
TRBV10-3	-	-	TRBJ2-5	CAISTRAETQYF	TGTGCCATCAGTACACGCGCAGAGACCCAGTACTTC
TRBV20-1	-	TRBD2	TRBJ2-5	CCARGTSGIARETQYF	TGCTGTGCTAGAGGGACTAGCGGGATAGCAAGAGAGACCCAGTACTTC